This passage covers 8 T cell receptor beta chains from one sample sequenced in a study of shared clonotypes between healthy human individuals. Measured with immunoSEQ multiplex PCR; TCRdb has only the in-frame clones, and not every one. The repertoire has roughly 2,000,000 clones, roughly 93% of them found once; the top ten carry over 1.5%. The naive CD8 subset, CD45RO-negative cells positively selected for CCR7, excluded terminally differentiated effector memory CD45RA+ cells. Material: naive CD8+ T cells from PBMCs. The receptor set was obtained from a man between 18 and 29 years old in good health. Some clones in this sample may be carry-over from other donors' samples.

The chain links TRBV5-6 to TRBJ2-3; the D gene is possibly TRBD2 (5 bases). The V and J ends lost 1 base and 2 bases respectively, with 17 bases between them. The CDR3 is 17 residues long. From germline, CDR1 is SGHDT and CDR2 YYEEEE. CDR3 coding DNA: TGTGCCAGCAGCTTGTTAGTTTGGGGAGAAATCACAGATACGCAGTATTTT. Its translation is CASSLLVWGEITDTQYF.

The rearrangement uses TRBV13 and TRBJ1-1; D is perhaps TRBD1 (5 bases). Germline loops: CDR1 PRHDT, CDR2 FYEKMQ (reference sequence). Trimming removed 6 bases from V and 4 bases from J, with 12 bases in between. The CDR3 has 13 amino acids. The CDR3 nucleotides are TGTGCCAGCAGGCCAGGGACGGGCACTGAAGCTTTCTTT. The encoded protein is CASRPGTGTEAFF.

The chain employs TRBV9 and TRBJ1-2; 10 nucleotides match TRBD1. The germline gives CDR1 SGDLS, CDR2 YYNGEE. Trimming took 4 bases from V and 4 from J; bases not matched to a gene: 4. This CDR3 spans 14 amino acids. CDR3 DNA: TGTGCCAGCAGCCTGGACAGGGGGGCCTATGGCTACACCTTC. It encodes CASSLDRGAYGYTF.

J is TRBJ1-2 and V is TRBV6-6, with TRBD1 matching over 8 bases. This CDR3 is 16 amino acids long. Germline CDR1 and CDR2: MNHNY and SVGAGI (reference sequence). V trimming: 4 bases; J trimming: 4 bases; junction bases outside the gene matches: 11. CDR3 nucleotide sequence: TGTGCCAGCAGTTCACTCAAAAGGGACAGGTTCTATGGCTACACCTTC. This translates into CASSSLKRDRFYGYTF.

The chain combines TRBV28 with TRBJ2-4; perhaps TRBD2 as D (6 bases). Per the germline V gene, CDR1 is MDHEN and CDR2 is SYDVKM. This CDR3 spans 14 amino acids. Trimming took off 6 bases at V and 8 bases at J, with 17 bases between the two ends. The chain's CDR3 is CASRGGWSIDIQYF. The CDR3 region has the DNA TGTGCCAGCAGGGGGGGTTGGAGTATTGACATTCAGTACTTC.

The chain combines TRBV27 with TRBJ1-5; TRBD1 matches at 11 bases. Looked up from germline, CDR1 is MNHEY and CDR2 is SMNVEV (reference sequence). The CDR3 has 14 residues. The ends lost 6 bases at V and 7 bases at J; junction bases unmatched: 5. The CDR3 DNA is TGTGCCAGCAGGGGGACAGGGGGTAGCCAGCCCCAGCATTTT. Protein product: CASRGTGGSQPQHF.

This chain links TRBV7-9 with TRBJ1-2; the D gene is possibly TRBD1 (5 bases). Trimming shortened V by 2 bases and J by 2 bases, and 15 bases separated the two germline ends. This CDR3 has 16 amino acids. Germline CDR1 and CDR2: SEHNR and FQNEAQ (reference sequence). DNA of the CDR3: TGTGCCAGCAGCTTAACCCGGGACGCAGGAAACTATGGCTACACCTTC. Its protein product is CASSLTRDAGNYGYTF.

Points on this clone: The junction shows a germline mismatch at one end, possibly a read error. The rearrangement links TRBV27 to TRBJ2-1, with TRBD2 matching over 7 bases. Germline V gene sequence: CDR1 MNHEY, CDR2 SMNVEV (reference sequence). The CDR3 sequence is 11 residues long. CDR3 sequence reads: CASSFGLDRIF. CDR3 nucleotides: TGTGCCAGCAGTTTCGGACTAGATAGGATCTTC.